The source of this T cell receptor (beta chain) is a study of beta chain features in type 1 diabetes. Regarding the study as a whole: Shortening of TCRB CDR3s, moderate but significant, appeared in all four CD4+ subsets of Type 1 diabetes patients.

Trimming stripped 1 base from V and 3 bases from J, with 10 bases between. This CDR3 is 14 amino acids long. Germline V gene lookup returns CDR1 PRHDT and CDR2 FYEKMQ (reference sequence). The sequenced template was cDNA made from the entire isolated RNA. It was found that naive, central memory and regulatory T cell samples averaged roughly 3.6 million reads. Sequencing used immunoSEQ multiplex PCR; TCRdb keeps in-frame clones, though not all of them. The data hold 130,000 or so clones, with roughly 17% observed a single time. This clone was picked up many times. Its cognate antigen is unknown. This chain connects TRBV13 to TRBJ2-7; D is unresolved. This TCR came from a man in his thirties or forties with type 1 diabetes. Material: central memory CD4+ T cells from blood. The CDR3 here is CASSLDSLSYEQYF. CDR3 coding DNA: TGTGCCAGCAGCTTAGATAGCTTGAGCTACGAGCAGTACTTC.